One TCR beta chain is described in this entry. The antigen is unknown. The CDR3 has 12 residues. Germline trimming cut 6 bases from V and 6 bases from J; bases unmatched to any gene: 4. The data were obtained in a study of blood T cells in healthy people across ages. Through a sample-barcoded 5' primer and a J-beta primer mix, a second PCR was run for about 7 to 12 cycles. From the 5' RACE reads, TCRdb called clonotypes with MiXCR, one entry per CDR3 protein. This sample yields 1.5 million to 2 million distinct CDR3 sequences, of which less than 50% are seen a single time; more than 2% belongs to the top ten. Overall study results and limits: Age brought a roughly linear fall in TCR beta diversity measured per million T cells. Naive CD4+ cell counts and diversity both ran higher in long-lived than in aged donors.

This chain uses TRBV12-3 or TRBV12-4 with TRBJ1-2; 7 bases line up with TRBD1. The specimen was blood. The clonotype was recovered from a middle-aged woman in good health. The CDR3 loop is CASRSGGDGYTF. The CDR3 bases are TGTGCCAGCAGGTCAGGGGGAGATGGCTACACCTTC.